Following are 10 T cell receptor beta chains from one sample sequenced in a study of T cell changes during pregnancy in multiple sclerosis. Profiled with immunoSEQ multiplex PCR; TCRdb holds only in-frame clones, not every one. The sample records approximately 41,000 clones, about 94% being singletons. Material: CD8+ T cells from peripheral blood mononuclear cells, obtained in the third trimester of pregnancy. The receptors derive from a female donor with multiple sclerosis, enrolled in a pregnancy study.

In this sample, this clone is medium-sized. The CDR3 loop reads CASSRWTGVTYNEQFF. In DNA form, the CDR3 reads TGCGCCAGCAGCCGGTGGACAGGGGTAACCTACAATGAGCAGTTCTTC. The chain combines TRBV4-1 with TRBJ2-1, with 9 bases aligning to TRBD1. The CDR3 runs to 16 residues. CDR1 and CDR2 (germline): MGHRA, YSYEKL. Unmatched junction bases numbered 6, after V lost 4 bases and J lost 2 bases.

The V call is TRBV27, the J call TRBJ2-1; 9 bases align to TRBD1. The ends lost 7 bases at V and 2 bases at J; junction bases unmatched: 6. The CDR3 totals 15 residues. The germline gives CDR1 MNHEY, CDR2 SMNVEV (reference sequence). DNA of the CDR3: TGTGCCAGCACCCCGGACAGGGGACCCTACAATGAGCAGTTCTTC. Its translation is CASTPDRGPYNEQFF.

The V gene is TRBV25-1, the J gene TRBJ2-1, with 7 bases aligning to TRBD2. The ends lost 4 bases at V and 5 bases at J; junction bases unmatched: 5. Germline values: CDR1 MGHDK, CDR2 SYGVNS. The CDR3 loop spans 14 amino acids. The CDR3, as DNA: TGTGCCAGCAGTGTGGCTAGCGGAAACAATGAGCAGTTCTTC. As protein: CASSVASGNNEQFF.

The CDR3 DNA sequence: TGTGCCAGCAGTTATTCGACAGGCCCCGGGGAGCTGTTTTTT. Its translation is CASSYSTGPGELFF. The V and J genes are TRBV6-5 and TRBJ2-2, with D possibly being TRBD1 (6 bases). Germline values: CDR1 MNHEY, CDR2 SVGAGI. V was shortened by 3 bases and J by 6 bases, with 11 bases between the two germline ends. The CDR3 totals 14 residues.

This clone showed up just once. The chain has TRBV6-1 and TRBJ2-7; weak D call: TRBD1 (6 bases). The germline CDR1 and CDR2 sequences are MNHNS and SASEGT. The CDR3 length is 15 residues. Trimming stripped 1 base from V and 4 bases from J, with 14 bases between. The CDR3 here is CASSEEGQGLYEQYF. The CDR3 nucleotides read TGTGCCAGCAGTGAAGAGGGGCAGGGGCTATACGAGCAGTACTTC.

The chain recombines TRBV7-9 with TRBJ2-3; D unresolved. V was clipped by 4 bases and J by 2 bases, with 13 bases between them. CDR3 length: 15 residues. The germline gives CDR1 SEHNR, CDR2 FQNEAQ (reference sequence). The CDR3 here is CASSSRVQHTDTQYF. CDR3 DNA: TGTGCCAGCAGCTCAAGAGTACAGCACACAGATACGCAGTATTTT.

This chain's CDR3 is CASSDSANTIYF. DNA of the CDR3: TGTGCCAGCAGTGACAGCGCGAACACCATATATTTT. V is TRBV6-1 and J is TRBJ1-3, with D hard to call. The CDR3 runs 12 residues. V was shortened by 3 bases and J by 7 bases, with 7 bases between the two germline ends. In germline, CDR1 is MNHNS, CDR2 SASEGT.

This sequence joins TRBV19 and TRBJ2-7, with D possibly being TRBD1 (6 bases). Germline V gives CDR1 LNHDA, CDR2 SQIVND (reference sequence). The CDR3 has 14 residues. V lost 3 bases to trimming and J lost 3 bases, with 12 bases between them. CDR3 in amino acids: CASSIAGAIYEQYF. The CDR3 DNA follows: TGTGCCAGTAGTATCGCAGGGGCGATCTACGAGCAGTACTTC.

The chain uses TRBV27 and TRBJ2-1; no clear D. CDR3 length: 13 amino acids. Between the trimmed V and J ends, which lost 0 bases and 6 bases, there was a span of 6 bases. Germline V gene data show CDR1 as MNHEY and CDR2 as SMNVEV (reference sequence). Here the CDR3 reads CASSLSTSNEQFF. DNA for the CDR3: TGTGCCAGCAGTTTATCTACCAGCAATGAGCAGTTCTTC.

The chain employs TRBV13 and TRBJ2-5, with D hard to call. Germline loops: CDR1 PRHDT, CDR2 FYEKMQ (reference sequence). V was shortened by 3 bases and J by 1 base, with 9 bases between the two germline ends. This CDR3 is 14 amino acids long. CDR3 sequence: CASSLSRLQETQYF. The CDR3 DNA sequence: TGTGCCAGCAGCTTGTCCAGGCTCCAAGAGACCCAGTACTTC.